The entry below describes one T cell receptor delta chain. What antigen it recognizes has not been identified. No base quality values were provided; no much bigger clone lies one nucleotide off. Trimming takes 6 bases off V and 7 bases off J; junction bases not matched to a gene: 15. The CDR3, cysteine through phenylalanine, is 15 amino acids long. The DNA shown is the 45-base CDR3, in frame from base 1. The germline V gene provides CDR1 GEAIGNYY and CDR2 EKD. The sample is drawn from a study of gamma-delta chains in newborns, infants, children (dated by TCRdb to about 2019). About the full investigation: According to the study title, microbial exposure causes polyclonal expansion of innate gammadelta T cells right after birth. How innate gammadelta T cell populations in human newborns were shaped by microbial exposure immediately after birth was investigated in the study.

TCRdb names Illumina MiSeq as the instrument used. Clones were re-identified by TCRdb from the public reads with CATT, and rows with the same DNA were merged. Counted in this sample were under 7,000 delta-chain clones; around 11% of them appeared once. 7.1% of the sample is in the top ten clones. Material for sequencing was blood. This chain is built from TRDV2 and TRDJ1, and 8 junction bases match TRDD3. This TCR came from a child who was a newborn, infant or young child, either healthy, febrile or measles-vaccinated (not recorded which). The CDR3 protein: CACSERGYSLGKLIF. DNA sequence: TGTGCCTGTTCGGAGAGGGGATACAGTTTGGGTAAACTCATCTTT.